This entry is about one T cell receptor beta chain. Germline V gene lookup returns CDR1 SGHTA and CDR2 FQGTGA. The CDR3 totals 15 residues. This specimen comes from a study of tumor-infiltrating lymphocytes in oesophageal squamous cell carcinoma. MiXCR, run by TCRdb on the PCR reads, gives a single entry per CDR3 protein. The table includes roughly 12,000 distinct CDR3 sequences, roughly three fifths detected once. The sample consisted of esophageal tumor tissue. V and J are TRBV7-3 and TRBJ2-7; 10 nucleotides agree with TRBD2. The closer fit of TRBJ2-1 to the DNA end suggests the J call may be wrong. The TCR originated in a female donor with esophageal squamous cell carcinoma. The CDR3 sequence is CASSPGTSDLETQFF. The CDR3 nucleotides are TGTGCCAGCAGCCCAGGGACTAGCGATCTCGAGACCCAGTTCTTC.